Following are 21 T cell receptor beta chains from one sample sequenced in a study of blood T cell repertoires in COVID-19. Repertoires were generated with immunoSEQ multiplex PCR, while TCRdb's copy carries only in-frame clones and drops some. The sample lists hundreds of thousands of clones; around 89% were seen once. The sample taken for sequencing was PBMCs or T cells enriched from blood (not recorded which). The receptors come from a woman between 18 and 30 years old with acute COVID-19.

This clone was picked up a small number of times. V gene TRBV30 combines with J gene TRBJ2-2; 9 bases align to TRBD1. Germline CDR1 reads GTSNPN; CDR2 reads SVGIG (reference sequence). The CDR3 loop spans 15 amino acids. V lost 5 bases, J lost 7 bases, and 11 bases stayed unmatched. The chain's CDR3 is CAWAPRDRAVGELFF. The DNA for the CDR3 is TGTGCCTGGGCACCCCGGGACAGGGCTGTCGGGGAGCTGTTTTTT.

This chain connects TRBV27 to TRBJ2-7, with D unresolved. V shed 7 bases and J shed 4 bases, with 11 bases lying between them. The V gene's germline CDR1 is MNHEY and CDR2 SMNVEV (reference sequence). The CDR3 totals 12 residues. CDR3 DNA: TGTGCCAGCACTAGTGACTCGTACGAGCAGTACTTC. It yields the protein CASTSDSYEQYF.

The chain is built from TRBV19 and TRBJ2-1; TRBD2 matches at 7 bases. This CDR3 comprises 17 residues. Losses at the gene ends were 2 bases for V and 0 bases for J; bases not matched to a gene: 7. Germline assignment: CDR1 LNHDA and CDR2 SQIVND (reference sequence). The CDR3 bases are TGTGCCAGTAGTATAAAAGGTGGCGGGAGCTCCTACAATGAGCAGTTCTTC. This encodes CASSIKGGGSSYNEQFF.

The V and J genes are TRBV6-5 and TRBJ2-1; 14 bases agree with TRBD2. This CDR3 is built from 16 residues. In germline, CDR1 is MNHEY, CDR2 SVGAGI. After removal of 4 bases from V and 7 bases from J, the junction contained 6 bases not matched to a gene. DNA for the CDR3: TGTGCCAGCAGTTTCCTCGGACTAGCGGGAGGAAATGAGCAGTTCTTC. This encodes CASSFLGLAGGNEQFF.

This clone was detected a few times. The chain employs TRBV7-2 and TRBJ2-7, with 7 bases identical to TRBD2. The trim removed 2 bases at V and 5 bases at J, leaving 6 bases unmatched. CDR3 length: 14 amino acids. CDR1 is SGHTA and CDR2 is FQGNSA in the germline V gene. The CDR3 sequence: CASSLRLAPDEQYF. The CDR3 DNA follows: TGTGCCAGCAGCTTAAGACTAGCCCCCGACGAGCAGTACTTC.

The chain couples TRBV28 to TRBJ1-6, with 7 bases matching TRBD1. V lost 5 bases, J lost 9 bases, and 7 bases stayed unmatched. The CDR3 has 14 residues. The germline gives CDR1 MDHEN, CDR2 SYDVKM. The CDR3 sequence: CASSARDSSSPLHF. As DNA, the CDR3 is TGTGCCAGCAGTGCCCGGGACAGCAGTTCACCCCTCCACTTT.

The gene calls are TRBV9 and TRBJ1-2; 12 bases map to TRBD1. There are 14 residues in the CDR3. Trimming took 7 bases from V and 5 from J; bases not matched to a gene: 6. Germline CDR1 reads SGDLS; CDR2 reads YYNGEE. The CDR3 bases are TGTGCCAGCGGGACAGGGGGCGCTTCTTATGGCTACACCTTC. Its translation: CASGTGGASYGYTF.

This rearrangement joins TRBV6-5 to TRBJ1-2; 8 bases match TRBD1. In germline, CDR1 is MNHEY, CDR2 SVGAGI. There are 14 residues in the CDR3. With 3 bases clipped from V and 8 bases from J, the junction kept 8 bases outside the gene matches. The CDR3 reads CASSYIPGGDGYTF. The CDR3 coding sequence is TGTGCCAGCAGTTATATTCCAGGGGGCGACGGCTACACCTTC.

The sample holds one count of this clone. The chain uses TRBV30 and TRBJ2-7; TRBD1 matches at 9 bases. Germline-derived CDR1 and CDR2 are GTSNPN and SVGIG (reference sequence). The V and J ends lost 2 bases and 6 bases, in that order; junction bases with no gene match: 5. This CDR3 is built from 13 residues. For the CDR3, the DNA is TGTGCCTGGAGTCTTACAGGGGGCGGCGAGCAGTACTTC. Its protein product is CAWSLTGGGEQYF.

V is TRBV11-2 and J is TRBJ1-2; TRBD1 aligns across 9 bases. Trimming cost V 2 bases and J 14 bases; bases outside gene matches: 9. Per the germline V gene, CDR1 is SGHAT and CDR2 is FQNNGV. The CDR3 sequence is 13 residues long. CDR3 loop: CASSLIDRGVFTF. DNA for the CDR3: TGTGCCAGCAGCTTAATCGACAGGGGGGTCTTTACCTTC.

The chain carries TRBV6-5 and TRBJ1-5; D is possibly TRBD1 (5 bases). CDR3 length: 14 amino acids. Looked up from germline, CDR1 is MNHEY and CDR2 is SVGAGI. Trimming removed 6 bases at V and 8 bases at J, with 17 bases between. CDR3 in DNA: TGTGCCAGCAGCGTATCAGGGCCTACGGAGCCCCAGCATTTT. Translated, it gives CASSVSGPTEPQHF.

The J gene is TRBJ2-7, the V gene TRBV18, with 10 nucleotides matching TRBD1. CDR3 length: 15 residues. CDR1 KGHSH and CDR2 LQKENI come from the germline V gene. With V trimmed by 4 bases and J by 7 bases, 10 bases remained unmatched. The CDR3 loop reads CASSLVGTGESEQYF. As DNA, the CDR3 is TGTGCCAGCTCACTTGTAGGGACAGGGGAATCGGAGCAGTACTTC. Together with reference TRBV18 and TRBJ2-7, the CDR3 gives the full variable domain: NAGVMQNPRHLVRRRGQEARLRCSPMKGHSHVYWYRQLPEEGLKFMVYLQKENIIDESGMPKERFSAEFPKEGPSILRIQQVVRGDSAAYFCASSLVGTGESEQYFGPGTRLTVT.

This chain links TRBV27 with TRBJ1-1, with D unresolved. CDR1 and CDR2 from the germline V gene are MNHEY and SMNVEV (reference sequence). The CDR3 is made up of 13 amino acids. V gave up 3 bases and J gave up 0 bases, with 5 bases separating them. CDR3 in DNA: TGTGCCAGCAGTTTTCAGATGAACACTGAAGCTTTCTTT. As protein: CASSFQMNTEAFF.

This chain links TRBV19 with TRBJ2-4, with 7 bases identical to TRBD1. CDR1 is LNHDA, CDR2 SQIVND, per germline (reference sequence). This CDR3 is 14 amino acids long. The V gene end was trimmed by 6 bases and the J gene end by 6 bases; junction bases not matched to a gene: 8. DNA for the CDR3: TGTGCCAGTAGCCTAGACAGGGACACAAACATTCAGTACTTC. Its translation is CASSLDRDTNIQYF.

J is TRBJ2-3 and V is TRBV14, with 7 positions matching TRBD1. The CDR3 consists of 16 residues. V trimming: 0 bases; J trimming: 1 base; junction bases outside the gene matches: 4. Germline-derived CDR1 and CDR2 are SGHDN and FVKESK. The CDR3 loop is CASSQEGDRRTDTQYF. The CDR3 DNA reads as TGTGCCAGCAGCCAAGAGGGGGACAGACGCACAGATACGCAGTATTTT. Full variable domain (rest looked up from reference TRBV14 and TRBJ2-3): EAGVTQFPSHSVIEKGQTVTLRCDPISGHDNLYWYRRVMGKEIKFLLHFVKESKQDESGMPNNRFLAERTGGTYSTLKVQPAELEDSGVYFCASSQEGDRRTDTQYFGPGTRLTVL.

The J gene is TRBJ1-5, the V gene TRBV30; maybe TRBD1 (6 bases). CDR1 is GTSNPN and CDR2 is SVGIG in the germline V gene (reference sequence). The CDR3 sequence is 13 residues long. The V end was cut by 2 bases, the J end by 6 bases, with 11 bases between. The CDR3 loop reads CAWSWGRGQPQHF. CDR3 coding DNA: TGTGCCTGGAGTTGGGGCAGGGGTCAGCCCCAGCATTTT. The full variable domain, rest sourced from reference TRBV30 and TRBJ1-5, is SQTIHQWPATLVQPVGSPLSLECTVEGTSNPNLYWYRQAAGRGLQLLFYSVGIGQISSEVPQNLSASRPQDRQFILSSKKLLLSDSGFYLCAWSWGRGQPQHFGDGTRLSIL.

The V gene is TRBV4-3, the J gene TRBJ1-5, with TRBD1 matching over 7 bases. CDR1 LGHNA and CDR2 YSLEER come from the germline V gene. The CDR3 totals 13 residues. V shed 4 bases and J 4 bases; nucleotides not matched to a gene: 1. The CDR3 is CASSLTGNQPQHF. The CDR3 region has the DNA TGCGCCAGCAGCCTGACAGGGAATCAGCCCCAGCATTTT.

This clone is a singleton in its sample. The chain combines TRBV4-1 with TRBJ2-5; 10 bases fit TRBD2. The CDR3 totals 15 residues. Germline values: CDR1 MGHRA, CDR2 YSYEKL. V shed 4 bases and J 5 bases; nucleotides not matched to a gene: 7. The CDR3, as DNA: TGCGCCAGCAGCCTGCTCTTAGCGGGAGGCGAGACCCAGTACTTC. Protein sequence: CASSLLLAGGETQYF.

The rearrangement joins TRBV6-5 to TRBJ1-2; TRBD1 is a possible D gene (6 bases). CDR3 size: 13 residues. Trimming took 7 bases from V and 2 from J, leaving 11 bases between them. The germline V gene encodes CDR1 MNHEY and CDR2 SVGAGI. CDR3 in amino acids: CASTAGANYGYTF. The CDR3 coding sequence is TGTGCCAGCACCGCGGGGGCGAACTATGGCTACACCTTC.

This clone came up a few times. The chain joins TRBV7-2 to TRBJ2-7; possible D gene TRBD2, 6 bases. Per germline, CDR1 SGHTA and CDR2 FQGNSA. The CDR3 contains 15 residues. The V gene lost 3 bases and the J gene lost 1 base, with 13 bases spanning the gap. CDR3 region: CASSFGTSISYEQYF. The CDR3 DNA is TGTGCCAGCAGCTTTGGGACTTCCATATCCTACGAGCAGTACTTC.

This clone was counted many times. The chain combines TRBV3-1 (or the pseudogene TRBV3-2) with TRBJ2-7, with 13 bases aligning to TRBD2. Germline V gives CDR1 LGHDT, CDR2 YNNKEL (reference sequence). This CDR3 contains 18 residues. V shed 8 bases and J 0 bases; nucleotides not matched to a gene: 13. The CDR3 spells CASSESLTSGRPSYEQYF. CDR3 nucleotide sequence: TGTGCCAGCTCGGAGTCACTGACTAGCGGGAGGCCCTCCTACGAGCAGTACTTC.